This TCR beta chain comes out of a study of PD-1 blockade in classical Hodgkin lymphoma. Study at large: Patients were infused with nivolumab 3 mg/kg every 2 weeks. Study-level findings and limits: TCR diversity rose significantly by C4D1 in CD4+ but not CD8+ cells. Before treatment, TCR diversity in newly diagnosed patients was reportedly lower than in healthy donors.

The CDR3 sequence is 13 residues long. V lost 1 base and J 9 bases, leaving 9 bases between the germline ends. The V gene's germline CDR1 is LNHNV and CDR2 YYDKDF (reference sequence). Sequenced by immunoSEQ multiplex PCR; TCRdb stores in-frame clones only, minus some. The sample contains 15,000 to 20,000 clones, approximately 80% of which appear only once. Time point defined: cycle 4 day 1 (C4D1), after 5 to 7 weeks of nivolumab. Every single patient, without exception, relapsed after autologous stem cell transplantation, and brentuximab vedotin exposure varied. Of note for this clone: Antigen unknown.

J is TRBJ1-4 and V is TRBV15; D remains unclear. This specimen consisted of peripheral blood mononuclear cells (PBMCs), obtained before the fourth cycle of nivolumab. This TCR came from a human donor with classical Hodgkin lymphoma. CDR3 protein: CATSRVPSQKLFF. For the CDR3, the DNA is TGTGCCACCAGCAGAGTCCCTTCCCAAAAACTGTTTTTT.